This T cell receptor (beta chain) was sequenced for a study of shared clonotypes between healthy human individuals. Assay: immunoSEQ multiplex PCR; the TCRdb copy retains only in-frame clones and omits some. The table includes about 100,000 clones, roughly 70% detected once. Germline-derived CDR1 and CDR2 are SGHDN and FVKESK. The CDR3 sequence is 16 residues long. V gave up 5 bases and J gave up 4 bases; unmatched junction bases: 6. This clone was seen a handful of times. The antigen remains unidentified. Study findings and constraints: Rarefaction analysis demonstrated incomplete sorted-subset sequencing notwithstanding large depth.

This chain links TRBV14 with TRBJ2-1, with 12 bases identical to TRBD2. The clonotype originates from a woman in her 30s in good health. The specimen sequenced was memory CD8+ T cells sorted from blood. The subset: CD45RO+ cells pooled with CCR7-negative TemRA cells. CDR3 residues: CASSRLAGVVYNEQFF. Written as DNA, the CDR3 is TGTGCCAGCAGCAGACTAGCGGGAGTGGTTTACAATGAGCAGTTCTTC.